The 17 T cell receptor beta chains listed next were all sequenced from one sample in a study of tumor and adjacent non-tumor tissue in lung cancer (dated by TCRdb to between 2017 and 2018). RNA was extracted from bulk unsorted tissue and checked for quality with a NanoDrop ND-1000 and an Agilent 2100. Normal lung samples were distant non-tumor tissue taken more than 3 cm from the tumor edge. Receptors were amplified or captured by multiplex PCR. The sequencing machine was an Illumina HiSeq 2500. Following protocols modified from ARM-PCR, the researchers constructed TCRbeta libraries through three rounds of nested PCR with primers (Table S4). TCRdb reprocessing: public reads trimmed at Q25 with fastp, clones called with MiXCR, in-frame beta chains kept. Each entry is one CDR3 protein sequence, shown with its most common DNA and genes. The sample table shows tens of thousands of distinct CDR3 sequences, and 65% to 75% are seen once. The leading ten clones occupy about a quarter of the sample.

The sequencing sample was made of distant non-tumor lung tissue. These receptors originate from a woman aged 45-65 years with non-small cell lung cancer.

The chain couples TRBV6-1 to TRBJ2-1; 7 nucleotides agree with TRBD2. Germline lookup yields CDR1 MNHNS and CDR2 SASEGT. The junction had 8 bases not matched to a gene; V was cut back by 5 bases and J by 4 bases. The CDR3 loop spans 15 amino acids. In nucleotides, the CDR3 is TGTGCCAGCAGTATATCGGGAGGACCATACAATGAGCAGTTCTTC. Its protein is CASSISGGPYNEQFF.

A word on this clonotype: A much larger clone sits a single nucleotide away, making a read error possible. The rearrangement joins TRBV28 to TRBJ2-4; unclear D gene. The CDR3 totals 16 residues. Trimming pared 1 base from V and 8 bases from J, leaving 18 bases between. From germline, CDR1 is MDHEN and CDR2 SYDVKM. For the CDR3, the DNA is TGTGCCAGCAGTTTATTGTCCGTGGGCAGCCATGACATTCAGTACTTC. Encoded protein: CASSLLSVGSHDIQYF.

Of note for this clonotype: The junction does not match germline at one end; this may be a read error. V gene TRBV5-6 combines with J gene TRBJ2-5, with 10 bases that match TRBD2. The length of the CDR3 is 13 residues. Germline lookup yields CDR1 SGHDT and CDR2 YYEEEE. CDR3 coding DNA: TGTGCCAGCAGCCTCGGGACTAGCGAGACCCAGAACTTC. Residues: CASSLGTSETQNF.

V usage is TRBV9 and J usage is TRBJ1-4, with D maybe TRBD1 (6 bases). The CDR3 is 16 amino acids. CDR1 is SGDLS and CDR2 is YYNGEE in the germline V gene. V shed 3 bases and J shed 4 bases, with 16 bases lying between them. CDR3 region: CASSATGTKVNEKLFF. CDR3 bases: TGTGCCAGCAGCGCGACGGGGACAAAAGTTAATGAAAAACTGTTTTTT.

CDR3 residues: CSAKLPESGGYEQFF. Written as DNA, the CDR3 is TGCAGCGCTAAATTACCCGAATCAGGGGGCTATGAGCAGTTCTTC. The V gene is TRBV29-1, the J gene TRBJ2-1; 8 bases line up with TRBD1. Trimming took 7 bases from V and 8 from J; bases not matched to a gene: 16. The CDR3 extends over 15 amino acids. The germline CDR1 and CDR2 sequences are SQVTM and ANQGSEA.

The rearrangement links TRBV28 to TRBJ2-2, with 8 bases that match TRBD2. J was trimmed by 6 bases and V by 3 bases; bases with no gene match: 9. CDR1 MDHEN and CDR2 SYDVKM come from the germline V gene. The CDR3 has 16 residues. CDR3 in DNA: TGTGCCAGCAGTTTTTACGGCTCCGGGAGGGCCGGGGAGCTGTTTTTT. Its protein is CASSFYGSGRAGELFF.

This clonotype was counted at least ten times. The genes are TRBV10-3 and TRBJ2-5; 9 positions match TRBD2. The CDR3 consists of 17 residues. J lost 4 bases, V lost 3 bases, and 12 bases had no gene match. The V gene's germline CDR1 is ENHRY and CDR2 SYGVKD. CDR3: CAISDRTAGGPTETQYF. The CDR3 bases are TGTGCCATCAGTGATCGGACTGCGGGAGGGCCGACAGAGACCCAGTACTTC.

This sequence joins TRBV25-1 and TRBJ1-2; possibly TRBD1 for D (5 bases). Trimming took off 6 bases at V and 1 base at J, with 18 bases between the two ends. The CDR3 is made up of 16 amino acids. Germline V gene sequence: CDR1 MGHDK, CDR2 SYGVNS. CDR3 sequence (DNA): TGTGCCAGCAGCGGCCAAAACAGGAGGGGTAACTATGGCTACACCTTC. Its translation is CASSGQNRRGNYGYTF.

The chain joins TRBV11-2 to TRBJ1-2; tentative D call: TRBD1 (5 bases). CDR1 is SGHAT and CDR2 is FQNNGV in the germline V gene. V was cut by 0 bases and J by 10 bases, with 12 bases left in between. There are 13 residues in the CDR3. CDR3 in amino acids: CASSLDPGSDYTF. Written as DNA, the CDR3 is TGTGCCAGCAGCTTAGATCCAGGGAGCGACTACACCTTC.

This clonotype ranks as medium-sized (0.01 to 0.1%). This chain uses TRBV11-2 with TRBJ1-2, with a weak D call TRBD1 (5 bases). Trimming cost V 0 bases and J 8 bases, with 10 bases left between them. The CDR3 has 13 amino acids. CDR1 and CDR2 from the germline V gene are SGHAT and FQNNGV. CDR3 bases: TGTGCCAGCAGCTTAGAGCCAGGGAGCGGCTACACCTTC. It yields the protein CASSLEPGSGYTF.

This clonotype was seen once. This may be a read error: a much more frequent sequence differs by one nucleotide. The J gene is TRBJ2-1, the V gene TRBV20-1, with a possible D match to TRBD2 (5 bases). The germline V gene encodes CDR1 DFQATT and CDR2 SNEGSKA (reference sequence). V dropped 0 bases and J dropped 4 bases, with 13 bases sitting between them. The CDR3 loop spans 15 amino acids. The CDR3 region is CSARDRRSPYNEQFF. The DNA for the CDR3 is TGCAGTGCTAGAGACCGGAGGAGCCCTTACAATGAGCAGTTCTTC.

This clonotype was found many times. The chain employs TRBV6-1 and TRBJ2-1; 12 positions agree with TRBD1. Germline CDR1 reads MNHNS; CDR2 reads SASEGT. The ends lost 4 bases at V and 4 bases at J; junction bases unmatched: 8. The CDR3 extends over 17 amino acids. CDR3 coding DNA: TGTGCCAGCAGTGCAGGGACAGGGGGCGAGACATACAATGAGCAGTTCTTC. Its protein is CASSAGTGGETYNEQFF.

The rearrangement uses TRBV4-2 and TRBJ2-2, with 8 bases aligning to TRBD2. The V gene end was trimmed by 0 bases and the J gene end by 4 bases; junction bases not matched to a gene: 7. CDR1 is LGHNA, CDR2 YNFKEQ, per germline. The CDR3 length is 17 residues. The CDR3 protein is CASSQDTLLAVTGELFF. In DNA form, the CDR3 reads TGTGCCAGCAGCCAAGATACATTACTAGCGGTCACCGGGGAGCTGTTTTTT.

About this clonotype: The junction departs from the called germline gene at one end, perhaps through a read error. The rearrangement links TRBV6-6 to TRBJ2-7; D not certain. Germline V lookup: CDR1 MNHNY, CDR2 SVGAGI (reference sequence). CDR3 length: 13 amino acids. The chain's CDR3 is CASSYGSTYKQYF. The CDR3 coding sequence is TGTGCCAGCAGTTACGGCAGCACCTACAAGCAGTACTTC.

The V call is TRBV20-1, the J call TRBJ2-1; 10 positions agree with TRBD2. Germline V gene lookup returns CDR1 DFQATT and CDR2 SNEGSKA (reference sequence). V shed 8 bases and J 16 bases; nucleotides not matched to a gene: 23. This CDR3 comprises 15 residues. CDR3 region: CSTRSPSGRDYVQFF. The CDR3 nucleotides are TGCAGTACTCGATCTCCTAGCGGGAGAGACTATGTGCAATTCTTC.

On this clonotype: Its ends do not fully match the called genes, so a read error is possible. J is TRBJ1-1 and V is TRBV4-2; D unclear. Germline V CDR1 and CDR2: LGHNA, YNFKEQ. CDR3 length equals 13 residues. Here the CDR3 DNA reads TGTGCCAACAGCCAGGACCGGTACCCTGAAGCTTTCTTT. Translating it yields CANSQDRYPEAFF.

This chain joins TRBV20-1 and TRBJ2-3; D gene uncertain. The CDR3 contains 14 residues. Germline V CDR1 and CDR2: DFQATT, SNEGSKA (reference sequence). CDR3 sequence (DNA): TGCACCCCCATGAGGCGGCCTAGCACAGATACGCAGTATTTT. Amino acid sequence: CTPMRRPSTDTQYF.